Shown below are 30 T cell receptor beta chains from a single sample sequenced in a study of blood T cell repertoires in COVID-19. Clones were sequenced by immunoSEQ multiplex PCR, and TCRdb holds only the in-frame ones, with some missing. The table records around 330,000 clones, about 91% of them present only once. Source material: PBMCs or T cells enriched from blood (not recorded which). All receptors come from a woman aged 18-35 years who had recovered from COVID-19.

CDR3 sequence: CAWSRAMYQPQHF. In DNA, the CDR3 is TGTGCCTGGAGCCGAGCAATGTATCAGCCCCAGCATTTT. The chain employs TRBV30 and TRBJ1-5; D uncertain. Germline lookup yields CDR1 GTSNPN and CDR2 SVGIG (reference sequence). The V end lost 3 bases, the J end lost 5 bases, and 11 bases lay between the germline ends. The CDR3 runs 13 residues.

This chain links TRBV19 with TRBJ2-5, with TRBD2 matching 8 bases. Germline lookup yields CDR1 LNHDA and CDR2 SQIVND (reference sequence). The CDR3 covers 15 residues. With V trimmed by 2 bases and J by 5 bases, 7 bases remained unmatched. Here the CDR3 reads CASSIMAGGGETQYF. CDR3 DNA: TGTGCCAGTAGTATAATGGCGGGGGGCGGCGAGACCCAGTACTTC.

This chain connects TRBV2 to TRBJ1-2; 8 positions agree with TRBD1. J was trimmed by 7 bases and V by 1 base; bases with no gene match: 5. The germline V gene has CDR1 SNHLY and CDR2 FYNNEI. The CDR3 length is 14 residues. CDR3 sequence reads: CASSEGQGLPGYTF. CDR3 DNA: TGTGCCAGCAGTGAAGGACAGGGGCTTCCTGGCTACACCTTC.

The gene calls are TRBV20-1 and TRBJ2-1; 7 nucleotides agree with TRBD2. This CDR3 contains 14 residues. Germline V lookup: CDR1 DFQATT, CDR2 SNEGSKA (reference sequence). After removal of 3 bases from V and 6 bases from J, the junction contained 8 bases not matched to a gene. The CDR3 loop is CSASGVAGFNEQFF. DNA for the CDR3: TGCAGTGCTAGTGGGGTAGCGGGCTTCAATGAGCAGTTCTTC.

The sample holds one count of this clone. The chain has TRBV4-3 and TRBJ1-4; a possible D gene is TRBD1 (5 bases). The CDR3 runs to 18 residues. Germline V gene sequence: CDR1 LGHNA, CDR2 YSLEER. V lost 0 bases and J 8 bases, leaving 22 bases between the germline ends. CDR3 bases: TGCGCCAGCAGCCAAGATATTGTGGGCCCAGGAAGGGGAGAAAAACTGTTTTTT. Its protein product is CASSQDIVGPGRGEKLFF.

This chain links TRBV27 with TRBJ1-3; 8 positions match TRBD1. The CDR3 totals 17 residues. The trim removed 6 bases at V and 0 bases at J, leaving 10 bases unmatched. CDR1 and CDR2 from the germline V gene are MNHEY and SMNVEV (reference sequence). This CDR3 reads CASRPRTGLFSGNTIYF. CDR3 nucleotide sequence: TGTGCCAGCAGACCAAGGACAGGGCTTTTCTCTGGAAACACCATATATTTT.

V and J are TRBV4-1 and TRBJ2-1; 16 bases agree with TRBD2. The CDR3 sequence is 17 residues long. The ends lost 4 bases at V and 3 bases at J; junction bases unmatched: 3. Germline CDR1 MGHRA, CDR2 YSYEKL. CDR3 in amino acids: CASSPGLAGGGYNEQFF. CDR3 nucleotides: TGCGCCAGCAGCCCGGGACTAGCGGGGGGGGGCTACAATGAGCAGTTCTTC.

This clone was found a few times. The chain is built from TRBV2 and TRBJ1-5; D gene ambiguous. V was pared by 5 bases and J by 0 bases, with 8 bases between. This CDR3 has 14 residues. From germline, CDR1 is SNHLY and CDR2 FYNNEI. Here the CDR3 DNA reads TGTGCCAGCAGTCCAGCGAATAGCAATCAGCCCCAGCATTTT. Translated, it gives CASSPANSNQPQHF.

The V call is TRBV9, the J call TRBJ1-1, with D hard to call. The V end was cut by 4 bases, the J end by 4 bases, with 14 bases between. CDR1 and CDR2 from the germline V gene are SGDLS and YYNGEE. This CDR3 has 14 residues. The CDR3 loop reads CASSRAGFGTEAFF. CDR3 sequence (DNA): TGTGCCAGCAGCCGAGCAGGTTTCGGCACTGAAGCTTTCTTT.

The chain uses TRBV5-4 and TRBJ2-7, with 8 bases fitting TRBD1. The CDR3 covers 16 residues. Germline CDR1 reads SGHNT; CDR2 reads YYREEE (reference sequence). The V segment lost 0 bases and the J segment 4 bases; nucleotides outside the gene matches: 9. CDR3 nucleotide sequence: TGTGCCAGCAGCTTGGATCGGGACAGGTCATCGTACGAGCAGTACTTC. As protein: CASSLDRDRSSYEQYF.

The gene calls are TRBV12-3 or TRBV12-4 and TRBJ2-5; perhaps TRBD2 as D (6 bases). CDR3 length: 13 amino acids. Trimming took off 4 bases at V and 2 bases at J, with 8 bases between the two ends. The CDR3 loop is CASSWGEQETQYF. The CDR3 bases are TGTGCCAGCAGTTGGGGGGAACAAGAGACCCAGTACTTC.

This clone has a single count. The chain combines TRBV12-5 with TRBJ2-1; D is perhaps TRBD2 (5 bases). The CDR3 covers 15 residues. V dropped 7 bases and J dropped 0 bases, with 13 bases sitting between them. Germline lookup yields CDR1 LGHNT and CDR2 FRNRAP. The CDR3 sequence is CASALAGSSYNEQFF. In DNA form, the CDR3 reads TGTGCTAGTGCCTTGGCGGGTAGCTCCTACAATGAGCAGTTCTTC.

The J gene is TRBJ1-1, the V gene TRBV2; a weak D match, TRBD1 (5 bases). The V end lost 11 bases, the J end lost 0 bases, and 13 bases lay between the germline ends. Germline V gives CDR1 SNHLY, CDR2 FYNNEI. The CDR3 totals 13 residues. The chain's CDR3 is CACLQVVNTEAFF. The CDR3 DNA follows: TGTGCCTGCTTACAGGTCGTGAACACTGAAGCTTTCTTT.

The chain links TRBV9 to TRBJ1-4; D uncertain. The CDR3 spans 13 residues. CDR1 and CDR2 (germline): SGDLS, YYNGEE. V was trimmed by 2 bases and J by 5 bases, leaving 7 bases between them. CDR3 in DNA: TGTGCCAGCAGCGTGAGGCCCAATGAAAAACTGTTTTTT. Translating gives CASSVRPNEKLFF.

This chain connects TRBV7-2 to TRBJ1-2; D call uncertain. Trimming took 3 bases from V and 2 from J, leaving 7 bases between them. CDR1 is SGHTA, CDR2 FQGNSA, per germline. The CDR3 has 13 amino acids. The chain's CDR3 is CASSLYSNYGYTF. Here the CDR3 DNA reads TGTGCCAGCAGCTTGTACAGCAACTATGGCTACACCTTC.

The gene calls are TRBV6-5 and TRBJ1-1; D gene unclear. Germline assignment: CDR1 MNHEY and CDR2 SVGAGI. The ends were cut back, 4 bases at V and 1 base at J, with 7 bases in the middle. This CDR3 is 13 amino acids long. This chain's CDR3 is CASSSPENTEAFF. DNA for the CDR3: TGTGCCAGCAGTTCCCCAGAGAACACTGAAGCTTTCTTT.

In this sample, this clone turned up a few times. CDR3 protein: CASSFRDRDYGYTF. CDR3 nucleotide sequence: TGTGCCAGCAGCTTTCGAGACAGGGACTATGGCTACACCTTC. V is TRBV5-8 and J is TRBJ1-2; 7 nucleotides align to TRBD1. The V segment lost 2 bases and the J segment 3 bases; nucleotides outside the gene matches: 4. Germline assignment: CDR1 SGHTS and CDR2 YDEGEE. The CDR3 is made up of 14 amino acids.

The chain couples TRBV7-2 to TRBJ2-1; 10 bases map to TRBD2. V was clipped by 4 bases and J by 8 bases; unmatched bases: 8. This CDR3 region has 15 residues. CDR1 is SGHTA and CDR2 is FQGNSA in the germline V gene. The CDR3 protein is CASSSASGRADEQFF. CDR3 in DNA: TGTGCCAGCAGCTCCGCCAGCGGGAGGGCGGATGAGCAGTTCTTC.

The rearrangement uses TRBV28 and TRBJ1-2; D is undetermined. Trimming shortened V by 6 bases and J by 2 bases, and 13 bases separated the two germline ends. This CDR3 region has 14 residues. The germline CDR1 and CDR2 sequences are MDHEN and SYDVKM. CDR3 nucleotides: TGTGCCAGCAGATCATCCGGGAGAAACTATGGCTACACCTTC. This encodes CASRSSGRNYGYTF.

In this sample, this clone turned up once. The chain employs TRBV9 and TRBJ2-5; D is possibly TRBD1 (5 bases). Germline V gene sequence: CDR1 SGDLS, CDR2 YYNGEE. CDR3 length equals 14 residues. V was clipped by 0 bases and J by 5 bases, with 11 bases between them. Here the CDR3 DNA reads TGTGCCAGCAGCGTAGAAGGGGTCGGCGAGACCCAGTACTTC. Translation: CASSVEGVGETQYF.

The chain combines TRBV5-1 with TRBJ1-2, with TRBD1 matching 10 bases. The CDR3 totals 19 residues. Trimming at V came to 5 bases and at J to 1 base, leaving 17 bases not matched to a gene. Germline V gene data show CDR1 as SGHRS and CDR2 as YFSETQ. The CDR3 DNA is TGCGCCAGCAGTCCTGGTCCGGGACAGGGGCCGAGAGATAACTATGGCTACACCTTC. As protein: CASSPGPGQGPRDNYGYTF.

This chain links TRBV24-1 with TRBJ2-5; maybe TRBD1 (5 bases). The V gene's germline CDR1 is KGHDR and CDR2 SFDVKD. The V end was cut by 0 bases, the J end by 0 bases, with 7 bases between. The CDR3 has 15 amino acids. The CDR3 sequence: CATSDLRGYQETQYF. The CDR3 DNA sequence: TGTGCCACCAGTGATTTGAGGGGATACCAAGAGACCCAGTACTTC.

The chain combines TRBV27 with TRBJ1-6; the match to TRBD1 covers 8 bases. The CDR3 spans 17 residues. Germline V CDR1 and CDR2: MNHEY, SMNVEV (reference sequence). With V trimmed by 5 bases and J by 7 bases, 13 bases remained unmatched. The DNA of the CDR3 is TGTGCCAGCAGTCCGCACACCGGGACAGGCTGGAATTCACCCCTCCACTTT. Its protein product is CASSPHTGTGWNSPLHF.

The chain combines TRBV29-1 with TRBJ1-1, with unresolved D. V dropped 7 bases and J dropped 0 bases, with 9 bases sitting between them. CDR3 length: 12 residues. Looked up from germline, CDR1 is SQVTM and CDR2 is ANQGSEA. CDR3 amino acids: CSGGEMNTEAFF. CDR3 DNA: TGCAGCGGAGGAGAGATGAACACTGAAGCTTTCTTT.

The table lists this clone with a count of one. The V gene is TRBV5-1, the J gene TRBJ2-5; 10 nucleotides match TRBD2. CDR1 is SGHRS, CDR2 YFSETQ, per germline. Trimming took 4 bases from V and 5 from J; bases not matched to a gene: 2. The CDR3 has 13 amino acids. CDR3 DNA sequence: TGCGCCAGCAGCGGGACTAGCGAGGAGACCCAGTACTTC. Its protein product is CASSGTSEETQYF.

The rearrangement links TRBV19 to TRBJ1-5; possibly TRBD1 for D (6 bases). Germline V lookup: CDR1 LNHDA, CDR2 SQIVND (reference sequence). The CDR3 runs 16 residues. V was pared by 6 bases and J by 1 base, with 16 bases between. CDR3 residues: CASSRRTGLSNQPQHF. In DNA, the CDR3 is TGTGCCAGTAGCAGGAGAACAGGGTTGAGCAATCAGCCCCAGCATTTT.

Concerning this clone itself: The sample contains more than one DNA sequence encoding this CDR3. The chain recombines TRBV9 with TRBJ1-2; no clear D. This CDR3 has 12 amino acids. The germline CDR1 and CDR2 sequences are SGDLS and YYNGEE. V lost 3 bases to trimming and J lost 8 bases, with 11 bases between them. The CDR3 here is CASSADRAGYTF. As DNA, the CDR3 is TGTGCCAGCAGCGCCGATCGAGCCGGCTACACCTTC.

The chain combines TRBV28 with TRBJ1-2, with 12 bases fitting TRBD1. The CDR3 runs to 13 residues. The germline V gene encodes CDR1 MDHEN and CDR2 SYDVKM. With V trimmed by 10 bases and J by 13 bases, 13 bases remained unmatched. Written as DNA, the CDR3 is TGTGCCACGGGCCTCCGGGACAGGGGGCTGAGCACCTTC. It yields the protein CATGLRDRGLSTF.

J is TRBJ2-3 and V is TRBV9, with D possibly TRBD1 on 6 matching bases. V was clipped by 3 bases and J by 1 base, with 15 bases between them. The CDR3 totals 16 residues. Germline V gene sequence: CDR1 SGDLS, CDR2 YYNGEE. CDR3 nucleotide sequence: TGTGCCAGCAGCGCCGACAGGCTCACCGGCACAGATACGCAGTATTTT. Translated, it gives CASSADRLTGTDTQYF.

CDR3 protein: CASSLALAGGTDTQYF. Here the CDR3 DNA reads TGCGCCAGCAGCTTGGCACTAGCGGGAGGCACAGATACGCAGTATTTT. The chain carries TRBV5-1 and TRBJ2-3, with 11 bases fitting TRBD2. There are 16 residues in the CDR3. The germline gives CDR1 SGHRS, CDR2 YFSETQ. Trimming took 0 bases from V and 1 from J; bases not matched to a gene: 1.